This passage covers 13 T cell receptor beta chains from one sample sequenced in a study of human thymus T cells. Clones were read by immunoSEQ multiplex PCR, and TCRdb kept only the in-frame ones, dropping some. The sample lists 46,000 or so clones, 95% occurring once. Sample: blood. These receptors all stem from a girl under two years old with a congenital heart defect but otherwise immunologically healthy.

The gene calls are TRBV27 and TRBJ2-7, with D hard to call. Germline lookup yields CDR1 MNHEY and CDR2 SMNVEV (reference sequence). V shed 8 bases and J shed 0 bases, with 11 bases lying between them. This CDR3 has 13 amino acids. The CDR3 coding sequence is TGTGCCAGCGGCACCAGGAGCTCCTACGAGCAGTACTTC. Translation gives CASGTRSSYEQYF.

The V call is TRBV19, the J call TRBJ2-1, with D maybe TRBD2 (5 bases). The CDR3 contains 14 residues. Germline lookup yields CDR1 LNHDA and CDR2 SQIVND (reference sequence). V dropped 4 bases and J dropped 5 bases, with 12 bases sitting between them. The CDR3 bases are TGTGCCAGTAGTAAACAACCGGGAAACAATGAGCAGTTCTTC. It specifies CASSKQPGNNEQFF.

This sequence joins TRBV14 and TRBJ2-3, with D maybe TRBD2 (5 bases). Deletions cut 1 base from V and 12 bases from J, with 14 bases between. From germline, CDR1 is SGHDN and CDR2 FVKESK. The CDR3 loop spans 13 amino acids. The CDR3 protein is CASSQAWLAQQYF. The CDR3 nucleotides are TGTGCCAGCAGCCAAGCATGGCTAGCTCAACAGTATTTT.

The CDR3 region has the DNA TGTGCCAGCAGCCAACCAGATGGGGGGAAAGGGGATACGCAGTATTTT. It codes for CASSQPDGGKGDTQYF. The V gene is TRBV4-2, the J gene TRBJ2-3; weak D call: TRBD2 (6 bases). Germline CDR1 LGHNA, CDR2 YNFKEQ. The CDR3 is 16 amino acids. V gave up 2 bases and J gave up 6 bases, with 18 bases separating them.

CDR3 protein: CASSSTGHNQPQHF. In DNA, the CDR3 is TGTGCCAGCAGCTCGACAGGGCACAATCAGCCCCAGCATTTT. This rearrangement joins TRBV5-8 to TRBJ1-5; 7 bases are a match to TRBD1. The ends lost 3 bases at V and 3 bases at J; junction bases unmatched: 3. Per the germline V gene, CDR1 is SGHTS and CDR2 is YDEGEE. This CDR3 spans 14 amino acids.

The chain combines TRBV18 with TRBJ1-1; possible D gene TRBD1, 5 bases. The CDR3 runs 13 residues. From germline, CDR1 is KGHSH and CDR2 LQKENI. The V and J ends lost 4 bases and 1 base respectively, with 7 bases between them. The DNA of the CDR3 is TGTGCCAGCTCACATGGGACGAACACTGAAGCTTTCTTT. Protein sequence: CASSHGTNTEAFF.

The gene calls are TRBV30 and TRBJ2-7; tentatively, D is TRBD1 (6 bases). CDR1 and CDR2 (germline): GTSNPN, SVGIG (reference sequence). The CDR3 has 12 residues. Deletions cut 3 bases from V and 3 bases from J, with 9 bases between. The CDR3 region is CAWSPGHYEQYF. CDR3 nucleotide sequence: TGTGCCTGGAGCCCGGGACACTACGAGCAGTACTTC.

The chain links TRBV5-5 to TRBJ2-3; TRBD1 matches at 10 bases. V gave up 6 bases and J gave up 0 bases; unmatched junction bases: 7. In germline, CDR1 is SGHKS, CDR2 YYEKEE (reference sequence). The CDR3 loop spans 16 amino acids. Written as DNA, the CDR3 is TGTGCCAGCACCTTACCGGGACAGGGGAGCACAGATACGCAGTATTTT. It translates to CASTLPGQGSTDTQYF.

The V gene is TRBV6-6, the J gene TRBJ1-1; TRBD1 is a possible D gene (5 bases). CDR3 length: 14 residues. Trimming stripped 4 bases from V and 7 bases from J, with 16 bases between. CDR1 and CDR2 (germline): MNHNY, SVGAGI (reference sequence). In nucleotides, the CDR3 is TGTGCCAGCAGTTGGAAGGGGCCCCACGGTGAAGCTTTCTTT. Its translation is CASSWKGPHGEAFF.

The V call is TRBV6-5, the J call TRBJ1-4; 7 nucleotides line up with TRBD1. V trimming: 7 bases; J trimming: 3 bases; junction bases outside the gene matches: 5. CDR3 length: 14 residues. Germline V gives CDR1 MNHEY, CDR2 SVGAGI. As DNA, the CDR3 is TGTGCCAGCACCCCGACAGGGCCTAATGAAAAACTGTTTTTT. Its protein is CASTPTGPNEKLFF.

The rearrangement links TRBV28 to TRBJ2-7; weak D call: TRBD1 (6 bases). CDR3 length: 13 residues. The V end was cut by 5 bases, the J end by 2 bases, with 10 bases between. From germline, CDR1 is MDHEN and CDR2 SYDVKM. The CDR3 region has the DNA TGTGCCAGCAGTAACCGGGACACCTACGAGCAGTACTTC. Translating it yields CASSNRDTYEQYF.

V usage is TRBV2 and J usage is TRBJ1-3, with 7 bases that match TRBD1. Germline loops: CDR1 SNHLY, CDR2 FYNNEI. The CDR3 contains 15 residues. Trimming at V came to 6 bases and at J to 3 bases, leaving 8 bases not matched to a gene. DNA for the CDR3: TGTGCCAGCAGGACCCGGGACAGTCTTGGAAACACCATATATTTT. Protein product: CASRTRDSLGNTIYF.

The CDR3 sequence is CASSYSGTGNEKLFF. The CDR3 DNA is TGTGCCAGCAGTTACTCAGGGACAGGGAATGAAAAACTGTTTTTT. V usage is TRBV6-5 and J usage is TRBJ1-4; 9 positions agree with TRBD1. CDR3 length: 15 residues. V lost 0 bases, J lost 5 bases, and 1 base stayed unmatched. In germline, CDR1 is MNHEY, CDR2 SVGAGI.